This record concerns one T cell receptor beta chain sequence. Its target is unknown. CD8+ and CD4+ T cells from blood underwent TCR beta sequencing, which was carried out in a high-throughput format. TEMRA cells were FACS-enriched, unlike CD8+ and CD4+ T cells, which were negatively isolated. Germline V gene data show CDR1 as KGHDR and CDR2 as SFDVKD. After removal of 3 bases from V and 4 bases from J, the junction contained 10 bases not matched to a gene. This CDR3 contains 16 residues. These data belong to a study of CD8 T cells in Susac syndrome. Points from the study as a whole: Regarding the TCR sequencing and HLA analysis, the study admitted that a relatively small number of individuals were involved.

Random hexamers served to reverse transcribe roughly 0.45 to 1 ug RNA. One entry per CDR3 protein, called by TCRdb with MiXCR from the immunoSEQ multiplex PCR reads. The sample contains about 130,000 distinct CDR3 sequences, over 90% of which appear only once. The origin of this receptor is a human donor in good health. Specimen: CD4+ T cells from PBMCs. This chain connects TRBV24-1 to TRBJ2-5; 7 nucleotides line up with TRBD2. CDR3 sequence: CATSDRSAGELETQYF. The DNA of the CDR3 is TGTGCCACCAGTGATCGCTCTGCGGGAGAGTTAGAGACCCAGTACTTC.